This TCR beta chain derives from a study of T cell responses to AZD1222 COVID-19 vaccine. Using immunoSEQ multiplex PCR, the repertoire was profiled, and TCRdb retains in-frame clones only, with some absent. This table holds about 92,000 clones, under 90% found once. Germline CDR1 is MDHEN and CDR2 is SYDVKM. CDR3 size: 16 residues. J lost 9 bases, V lost 5 bases, and 12 bases had no gene match. This clonotype was sampled from an adult in good health. The gene calls are TRBV28 and TRBJ2-1, with 11 bases lining up with TRBD2. The source was peripheral blood, collected on day 0 of AZD1222 vaccination. The CDR3 reads CASSTGTSGWGIEQFF. The CDR3 DNA sequence: TGTGCCAGCAGTACAGGGACTAGCGGATGGGGGATTGAGCAGTTCTTC. Based on the CDR3 plus reference TRBV28 and TRBJ2-1, the full variable domain is DVKVTQSSRYLVKRTGEKVFLECVQDMDHENMFWYRQDPGLGLRLIYFSYDVKMKEKGDIPEGYSVSREKKERFSLILESASTNQTSMYLCASSTGTSGWGIEQFFGPGTRLTVL.